Sequencing of this T cell receptor beta chain was carried out in a study of TIL therapy for anti-PD-1-resistant metastatic lung cancer. Study in general: Patients then received nivolumab; progressors got lymphodepletion, TIL and IL-2. Study-wide findings and caveats: Treatment-naive, never-smoker and oncogene-addicted patients were overrepresented in this highly selected cohort.

This was the immunoSEQ v3 assay. TCRdb's table, derived via immunoSEQ multiplex PCR, lists solely in-frame clones and lacks some. The sample includes 50,000 to 65,000 clones, under 75% seen only once; the top ten take 6% to 8.5%. The germline gives CDR1 SGHRS, CDR2 YFSETQ. The CDR3 totals 15 residues. The germline V and J ends were trimmed by 4 bases and 3 bases, with 16 bases remaining between them. Sample time point: pre-treatment sample, taken before nivolumab and TIL therapy. Stage 4 NSCLC adults joined between late 2017 and January 2020. About this clone itself: Antigen unknown.

Material: blood, obtained at baseline. The receptor's source is a person aged 25 to 85 with non-small cell lung cancer. The gene calls are TRBV5-1 and TRBJ1-1; tentatively, D is TRBD1 (5 bases). The CDR3 bases are TGCGCCAGCAGCCCACGGACGGGGCTCGACACTGAAGCTTTCTTT. It specifies CASSPRTGLDTEAFF. The full variable domain, its missing parts supplied by reference TRBV5-1 and TRBJ1-1, is KAGVTQTPRYLIKTRGQQVTLSCSPISGHRSVSWYQQTPGQGLQFLFEYFSETQRNKGNFPGRFSGRQFSNSRSEMNVSTLELGDSALYLCASSPRTGLDTEAFFGQGTRLTVV.